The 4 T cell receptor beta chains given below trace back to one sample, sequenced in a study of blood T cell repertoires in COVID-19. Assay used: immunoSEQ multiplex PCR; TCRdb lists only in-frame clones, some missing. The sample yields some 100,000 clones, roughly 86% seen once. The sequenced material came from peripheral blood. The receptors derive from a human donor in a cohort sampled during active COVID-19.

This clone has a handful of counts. The CDR3 spells CASSYMAGAYEQYF. The CDR3 DNA is TGTGCCAGCAGTTACATGGCGGGGGCTTACGAGCAGTACTTC. The chain recombines TRBV6-6 with TRBJ2-7; TRBD2 might be the D (7 bases). The CDR3 has 14 residues. CDR1 is MNHNY and CDR2 is SVGAGI in the germline V gene (reference sequence). V lost 2 bases, J lost 4 bases, and 12 bases lay in between.

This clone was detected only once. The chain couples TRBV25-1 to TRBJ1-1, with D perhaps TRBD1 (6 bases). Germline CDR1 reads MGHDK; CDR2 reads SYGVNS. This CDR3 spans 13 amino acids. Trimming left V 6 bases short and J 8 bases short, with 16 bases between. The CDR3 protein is CASRGTDRAEAFF. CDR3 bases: TGTGCCAGCAGGGGAACGGACAGAGCCGAAGCTTTCTTT.

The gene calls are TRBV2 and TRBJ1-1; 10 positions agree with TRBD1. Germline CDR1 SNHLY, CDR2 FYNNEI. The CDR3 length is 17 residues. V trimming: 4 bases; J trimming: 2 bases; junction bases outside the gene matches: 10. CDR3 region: CASSGQGARYVNTEAFF. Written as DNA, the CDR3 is TGTGCCAGCAGTGGACAGGGGGCGAGATACGTAAACACTGAAGCTTTCTTT.

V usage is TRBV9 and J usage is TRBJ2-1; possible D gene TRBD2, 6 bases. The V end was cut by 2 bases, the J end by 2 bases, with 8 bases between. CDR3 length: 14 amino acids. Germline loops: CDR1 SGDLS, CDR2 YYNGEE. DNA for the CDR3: TGTGCCAGCAGCGTCGGGGGAACCTACAATGAGCAGTTCTTC. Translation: CASSVGGTYNEQFF.